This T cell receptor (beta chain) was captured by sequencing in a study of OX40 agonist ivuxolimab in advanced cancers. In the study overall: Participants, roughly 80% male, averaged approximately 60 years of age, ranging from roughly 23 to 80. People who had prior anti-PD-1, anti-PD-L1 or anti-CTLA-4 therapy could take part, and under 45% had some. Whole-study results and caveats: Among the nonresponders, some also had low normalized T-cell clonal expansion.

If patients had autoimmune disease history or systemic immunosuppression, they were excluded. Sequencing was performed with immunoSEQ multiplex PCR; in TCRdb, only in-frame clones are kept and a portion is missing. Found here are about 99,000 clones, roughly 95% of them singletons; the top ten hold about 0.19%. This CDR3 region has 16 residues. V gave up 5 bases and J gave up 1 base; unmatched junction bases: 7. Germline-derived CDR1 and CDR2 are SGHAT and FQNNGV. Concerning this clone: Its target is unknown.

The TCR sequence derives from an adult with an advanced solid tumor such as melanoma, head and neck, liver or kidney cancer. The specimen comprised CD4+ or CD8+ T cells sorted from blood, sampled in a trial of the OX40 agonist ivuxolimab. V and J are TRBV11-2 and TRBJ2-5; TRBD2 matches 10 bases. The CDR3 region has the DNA TGTGCCAGCAGCCCCCCGGGACTAGCGCCCCAAGAGACCCAGTACTTC. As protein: CASSPPGLAPQETQYF.